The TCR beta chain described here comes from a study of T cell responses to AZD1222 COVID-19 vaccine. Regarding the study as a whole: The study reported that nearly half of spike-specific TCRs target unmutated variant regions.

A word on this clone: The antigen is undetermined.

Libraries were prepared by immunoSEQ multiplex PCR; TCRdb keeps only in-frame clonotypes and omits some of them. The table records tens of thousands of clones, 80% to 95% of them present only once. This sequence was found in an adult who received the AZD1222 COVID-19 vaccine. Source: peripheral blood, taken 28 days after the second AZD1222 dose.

CDR3 protein: CASRPGGRGPDTQYF. CDR3 DNA: TGTGCCAGCAGACCGGGGGGGCGGGGGCCCGATACGCAGTATTTT. V gene TRBV7-2 combines with J gene TRBJ2-3; 8 bases are shared with TRBD2. Trimming took 6 bases from V and 6 from J; bases not matched to a gene: 11. CDR3 length equals 15 residues. Germline V CDR1 and CDR2: SGHTA, FQGNSA.